The sequence of this TCR beta chain was determined in a study of T-cell memory formation after mild COVID-19. This clonotype has a count of ten or more. Its antigen is unknown. The study, taken as a whole, reports: Among contracting clones, CD4+ were mainly CM/EM and CD8+ enriched in EMRA.

V gave up 1 base and J gave up 7 bases; unmatched junction bases: 9. Germline CDR1 is MNHEY and CDR2 is SVGEGT. CDR3 length: 16 amino acids. A single record per CDR3 protein comes from TCRdb applying MiXCR to the 5' RACE reads. The sample records 120,000 to 150,000 distinct CDR3 sequences, roughly 6.2% being singletons. This TCR was sampled from an adult woman who had mild COVID-19 (a few samples of this study predate the infection). Cell type and time point are not known. Sequenced: PBMCs or a T cell subset sorted from them (not recorded which). The chain couples TRBV6-2 or TRBV6-3 to TRBJ2-1; 8 nucleotides agree with TRBD1. The CDR3 sequence is CASSYLPGGVLNEQFF. CDR3 DNA: TGTGCCAGCAGTTACTTGCCAGGGGGCGTCTTAAATGAGCAGTTCTTC.